This T cell receptor (beta chain) was profiled in a study of CD8+CD57+ T cells in acquired aplastic anemia. As regards this clonotype: Its specificity is not known.

All sequencing subjects had displayed CD8+CD57+ cell expansion on flow cytometry. The diagnosis in all patients was severe acquired aplastic anemia. Patients were treatment-naive when blood was sampled. The CDR3 length is 14 residues. V was pared by 6 bases and J by 4 bases, with 16 bases between. Looked up from germline, CDR1 is MNHEY and CDR2 is SVGEGT. Study-level results: Both patients and controls carried the same twenty-nine CD8+ CDR3 sequences.

TCR beta VDJ combinations and CDR3 sequences were profiled from genomic DNA. TCRdb fed the reads into MiXCR, producing one record per CDR3 protein. The data show roughly 220,000 distinct CDR3 sequences, roughly 60% seen once. Sequences were obtained from sorted CD4+, CD8+, or CD8+CD57+ T cells (not recorded which) from PBMCs. This sequence originates from a human donor with aplastic anemia. V usage is TRBV6-2 or TRBV6-3 and J usage is TRBJ2-7; D might be TRBD2 (6 bases). The chain's CDR3 is CASRALGEVYEQYF. DNA of the CDR3: TGTGCCAGCAGGGCGCTGGGGGAGGTGTACGAGCAGTACTTC.